Listed below are T cell receptor beta chains from one sample, sequenced in a study of T-cell memory formation after mild COVID-19. Using its own MiXCR run on the 5' RACE reads, TCRdb lists one record per CDR3 protein. The repertoire holds a few hundred thousand distinct CDR3 sequences, with 15% to 20% as singletons. Sequenced input: PBMCs or a T cell subset sorted from them (not recorded which). The source of these receptors is a man between 18 and 29 years old who had mild COVID-19 (a few samples of this study predate the infection). Cell type and time point are not known. Each CDR3 is given with its conserved first and last residue. A D gene is named only where the DNA matches it firmly. Clone size is stated in some rows and not others, as once, few, many or a class when expanded.

clone_size	v_call	j_call	d_call	cdr3_nt	cdr3_aa
-	TRBV30	TRBJ1-5	-	TGTGCCTGGAGTGTAGCCGGCAGCCAGCCCCAGCATTTT	CAWSVAGSQPQHF
many	TRBV19	TRBJ2-7	TRBD1	TGTGCCAGTAGTACAGGGGGTTACGAGCAGTACTTC	CASSTGGYEQYF
few	TRBV6-2/TRBV6-3	TRBJ1-5	-	TGTGCCAGCAGACAGGGAAGCCAGCCCCAGCATTTT	CASRQGSQPQHF
hyperexpanded	TRBV7-9	TRBJ2-7	TRBD2	TGTGCCAGCAGCGCCCCAGCGGGGGTCGGCGAGCAGTACTTC	CASSAPAGVGEQYF
few	TRBV7-8	TRBJ2-1	TRBD2	TGTGCCAGCAGCTTAGAAGCTAGCGGGGGCGCCTACAATGAGCAGTTCTTC	CASSLEASGGAYNEQFF
-	TRBV14	TRBJ1-2	-	TGTGCCAGCAGCCGCGGGATCTATGGCTACACCTTC	CASSRGIYGYTF
few	TRBV4-3	TRBJ1-1	-	TGCGCCAGCAGCCAAGATGGGGGGTGGACTGAAGCTTTCTTT	CASSQDGGWTEAFF
-	TRBV5-4	TRBJ1-1	TRBD1	TGTGCCAGCAGCGTTGGACAGGAAGTCACTGAAGCTTTCTTT	CASSVGQEVTEAFF
-	TRBV7-2	TRBJ2-1	-	TGTGACAGCAGCCCACCCCCCCAGAGGGAGGAGCAGTTCTTC	CDSSPPPQREEQFF
few	TRBV6-2/TRBV6-3	TRBJ2-1	TRBD2	TGTGCCAGCAGTCGGGAGAGCGGGGTTTCCTACAATGAGCAGTTCTTC	CASSRESGVSYNEQFF
many	TRBV5-1	TRBJ1-1	-	TGCGCCAGCAGCCCGGGAATGAACACTGAAGCTTTCTTT	CASSPGMNTEAFF
few	TRBV7-8	TRBJ1-5	-	TGTGCCAGCAGCCCACGGTTGAGGGATAGCAATCAGCCCCAGCATTTT	CASSPRLRDSNQPQHF
-	TRBV5-1	TRBJ1-1	-	TGCGCCAGCAGCGCCAACCCAGGGAGGGGTGAAGCTTTCTTT	CASSANPGRGEAFF
many	TRBV12-3/TRBV12-4	TRBJ2-7	-	TGTGCCAGCAGTCCAGGTCCCTACGAGCAGTACTTC	CASSPGPYEQYF
few	TRBV6-2/TRBV6-3	TRBJ2-5	TRBD2	TGTGCCAGCAGTCACCCGGGACTAGCGGCGGGGGAGACCCAGTACTTC	CASSHPGLAAGETQYF
many	TRBV29-1	TRBJ2-5	-	TGCAGCGTGGGGGGCAGGGAAGAGACCCAGTACTTC	CSVGGREETQYF
-	TRBV7-8	TRBJ2-2	-	-	CASSSSRGGGGELFF
-	TRBV6-2/TRBV6-3	TRBJ1-5	-	TGTGCCAGCAGTTCAGGATCCAGTGGACAGCCCCAGCATTTT	CASSSGSSGQPQHF
-	TRBV9	TRBJ2-1	TRBD1	TGTGCCAGCAGCAGAGGACAGGAGTACAATGAGCAGTTCTTC	CASSRGQEYNEQFF
many	TRBV5-1	TRBJ2-3	TRBD2	TGCGCCAGCAGGTCGTTAGCGGGGAGCACAGATACGCAGTATTTT	CASRSLAGSTDTQYF
many	TRBV6-4	TRBJ2-2	TRBD1	TGTGCCAGCAGTGACGGGACAGGGGGCAACACCGGGGAGCTGTTTTTT	CASSDGTGGNTGELFF
-	TRBV24-1	TRBJ1-1	TRBD1	TGTGCCACCGGTGACCCCGGCAGGGGGGGGACTGAAGCTTTCTTT	CATGDPGRGGTEAFF
few	TRBV29-1	TRBJ1-1	-	TGCAGCGCCCTCCCTGACAGGAACACTGAAGCTTTCTTT	CSALPDRNTEAFF
-	TRBV29-1	TRBJ2-1	TRBD2	TGCAGCGTTGACTTAGCGGGGGGGAACAATGAGCAGTTCTTC	CSVDLAGGNNEQFF
-	TRBV20-1	TRBJ2-3	TRBD2	TGCAGTGCTAAGGGGTTGGGACTAGCAGGGGCAGATACGCAGTATTTT	CSAKGLGLAGADTQYF
few	TRBV6-5	TRBJ2-1	-	TGTGCCAGCAGCTCCCGGAGAGAGCAGTTCTTC	CASSSRREQFF